Below, 24 T cell receptor beta chains from the same sample are listed, as sequenced in a study of blood T cell repertoires in COVID-19. Clones were sequenced by immunoSEQ multiplex PCR, and TCRdb holds only the in-frame ones, with some missing. The data hold around 230,000 clones, with roughly nine tenths observed a single time. The sequenced sample was peripheral blood. These receptors were obtained from a man between 60 and 75 years old who had recovered from COVID-19.

The chain employs TRBV12-3 or TRBV12-4 and TRBJ1-1; TRBD1 is a possible D gene (6 bases). V lost 6 bases to trimming and J lost 11 bases, with 19 bases between them. This CDR3 spans 13 amino acids. The CDR3 loop is CASRTRGGRAAFF. As DNA, the CDR3 is TGTGCCAGCAGGACCAGAGGGGGGAGGGCGGCTTTCTTT.

This rearrangement joins TRBV4-1 to TRBJ1-4; TRBD1 is a possible D gene (6 bases). Germline CDR1 reads MGHRA; CDR2 reads YSYEKL. This CDR3 spans 13 amino acids. V lost 1 base and J lost 11, with 11 bases in between. The CDR3 coding sequence is TGCGCCAGCAGCCAAGTACAGGGCGGGAAACTGTTTTTT. Protein product: CASSQVQGGKLFF.

The DNA of the CDR3 is TGTGCCAGTAGTATCATTCAGGGGAAGAATTCACCCCTCCACTTT. Its translation: CASSIIQGKNSPLHF. The chain carries TRBV19 and TRBJ1-6; possibly TRBD1 for D (6 bases). The CDR3 runs 15 residues. Trimming stripped 3 bases from V and 7 bases from J, with 13 bases between. In germline, CDR1 is LNHDA, CDR2 SQIVND (reference sequence). The full variable domain, in which reference TRBV19 and TRBJ1-6 provide the parts outside the CDR3, is DGGITQSPKYLFRKEGQNVTLSCEQNLNHDAMYWYRQDPGQGLRLIYYSQIVNDFQKGDIAEGYSVSREKKESFPLTVTSAQKNPTAFYLCASSIIQGKNSPLHFGNGTRLTVT.

The chain couples TRBV23-1 to TRBJ1-1, with D uncertain. TRBV23-1 is designated an ORF whose function remains uncertain. The V gene lost 2 bases and the J gene lost 1 base, with 11 bases spanning the gap. The CDR3 sequence is 15 residues long. CDR3 sequence reads: CASSQGSERNTEAFF. CDR3 DNA: TGCGCCAGCAGTCAAGGGTCCGAGCGGAACACTGAAGCTTTCTTT.

This clone was seen only once. J is TRBJ1-5 and V is TRBV9; 7 bases map to TRBD1. J gave up 4 bases and V 3 bases, and 7 bases lay outside the gene matches. There are 15 residues in the CDR3. Germline V gene sequence: CDR1 SGDLS, CDR2 YYNGEE. The CDR3 sequence: CASSAETGLNQPQHF. The CDR3 DNA is TGTGCCAGCAGCGCCGAGACAGGGCTGAATCAGCCCCAGCATTTT.

CDR3 DNA sequence: TGTGCCAGCAGCCAAGATGGGGCTACCCGCCCCTTCAATGAAAAACTGTTTTTT. Translation gives CASSQDGATRPFNEKLFF. The rearrangement uses TRBV3-1 (or the pseudogene TRBV3-2) and TRBJ1-4; tentatively, D is TRBD1 (5 bases). The CDR3 is 18 residues long. The germline V gene has CDR1 LGHDT and CDR2 YNNKEL (reference sequence). The ends were cut back, 0 bases at V and 5 bases at J, with 19 bases in the middle.

CDR3 DNA sequence: TGCGCCAGCAGCCATCCTTTTGGGGACTATTCACCCCTCCACTTT. Encoded protein: CASSHPFGDYSPLHF. The V and J genes are TRBV4-1 and TRBJ1-6; a weak D match, TRBD1 (5 bases). Germline CDR1 reads MGHRA; CDR2 reads YSYEKL. Trimming removed 3 bases from V and 8 bases from J, with 14 bases in between. This CDR3 spans 15 amino acids.

This chain links TRBV5-4 with TRBJ1-1; 7 bases map to TRBD1. The CDR3 spans 14 residues. After removal of 3 bases from V and 3 bases from J, the junction contained 5 bases not matched to a gene. The germline CDR1 and CDR2 sequences are SGHNT and YYREEE (reference sequence). CDR3 residues: CASSSDRVYTEAFF. CDR3 coding DNA: TGTGCCAGCAGCTCTGACAGGGTGTACACTGAAGCTTTCTTT. The variable domain in full, completed from reference TRBV5-4 and TRBJ1-1, reads ETGVTQSPTHLIKTRGQQVTLRCSSQSGHNTVSWYQQALGQGPQFIFQYYREEENGRGNFPPRFSGLQFPNYSSELNVNALELDDSALYLCASSSDRVYTEAFFGQGTRLTVV.

The chain employs TRBV7-9 and TRBJ2-7, with TRBD1 as a possible D gene (6 bases). Per germline, CDR1 SEHNR and CDR2 FQNEAQ (reference sequence). The CDR3 covers 14 residues. V was pared by 4 bases and J by 4 bases, with 14 bases between. The CDR3 sequence: CASSSTGWRYEQYF. CDR3 DNA sequence: TGTGCCAGCAGCTCCACAGGGTGGCGGTACGAGCAGTACTTC.

The chain has TRBV5-1 and TRBJ1-5; D is uncertain. Germline CDR1 SGHRS, CDR2 YFSETQ. The ends were cut back, 4 bases at V and 4 bases at J, with 12 bases in the middle. This CDR3 contains 14 residues. CDR3 loop: CASSTGSINQPQHF. CDR3 DNA: TGCGCCAGCAGCACGGGGTCGATAAATCAGCCCCAGCATTTT.

The J gene is TRBJ1-6, the V gene TRBV3-1 (or the pseudogene TRBV3-2); no clear D. Trimming took off 2 bases at V and 7 bases at J, with 9 bases between the two ends. There are 14 residues in the CDR3. Germline V gene sequence: CDR1 LGHDT, CDR2 YNNKEL (reference sequence). The CDR3 loop is CASSQKLGNSPLHF. DNA for the CDR3: TGTGCCAGCAGCCAAAAGTTGGGCAATTCACCCCTCCACTTT.

The CDR3 protein is CASSRTGVGYTF. The CDR3 nucleotides are TGTGCCAGCAGCCGGACAGGGGTCGGCTACACCTTC. This chain connects TRBV6-5 to TRBJ1-2, with 9 bases fitting TRBD1. CDR3 length: 12 amino acids. J was trimmed by 8 bases and V by 6 bases; bases with no gene match: 4. Germline loops: CDR1 MNHEY, CDR2 SVGAGI.

V and J are TRBV6-6 and TRBJ1-3, with 9 bases that match TRBD1. Germline CDR1 reads MNHNY; CDR2 reads SVGAGI (reference sequence). The CDR3 is made up of 14 amino acids. The junction had 3 bases not matched to a gene; V was cut back by 7 bases and J by 2 bases. The CDR3 protein is CASIGQGTGNTIYF. In DNA form, the CDR3 reads TGTGCCAGCATCGGACAGGGGACTGGAAACACCATATATTTT.

V usage is TRBV18 and J usage is TRBJ1-6; a possible D gene is TRBD1 (6 bases). V was cut by 6 bases and J by 11 bases, with 14 bases left in between. CDR3 length: 13 residues. Germline CDR1 reads KGHSH; CDR2 reads LQKENI. The CDR3, as DNA: TGTGCCAGCTCTCCTAAGGGGGATCCACCCCTCCACTTT. It yields the protein CASSPKGDPPLHF.

The CDR3 is CASRTGRETQYF. The CDR3 DNA sequence: TGTGCCAGCAGGACAGGGCGGGAGACCCAGTACTTC. The rearrangement joins TRBV11-2 to TRBJ2-5; TRBD1 matches 7 bases. After removal of 6 bases from V and 5 bases from J, the junction contained 3 bases not matched to a gene. The CDR3 runs 12 residues. Germline assignment: CDR1 SGHAT and CDR2 FQNNGV.

The V and J genes are TRBV5-1 and TRBJ2-1, with D possibly being TRBD2 (7 bases). V lost 0 bases to trimming and J lost 10 bases, with 11 bases between them. The CDR3 is 13 residues long. Germline lookup yields CDR1 SGHRS and CDR2 YFSETQ. The CDR3 region has the DNA TGCGCCAGCAGCTTGGGCCCGGGGGGCGAGCAGTTCTTC. This codes for CASSLGPGGEQFF. Based on the CDR3 plus reference TRBV5-1 and TRBJ2-1, the full variable domain is KAGVTQTPRYLIKTRGQQVTLSCSPISGHRSVSWYQQTPGQGLQFLFEYFSETQRNKGNFPGRFSGRQFSNSRSEMNVSTLELGDSALYLCASSLGPGGEQFFGPGTRLTVL.

This chain uses TRBV21-1 with TRBJ2-7; the D segment call TRBD1 is taken from the table without a DNA check. TRBV21-1 is given as a pseudogene. The CDR3 is 16 residues long. In nucleotides, the CDR3 is TGTGCCAGCACCCGACCGGGTGGCAGGGTCAGAGACGAGCAGTACGTC. This sequence encodes CASTRPGGRVRDEQYV.

The chain has TRBV27 and TRBJ2-3; 9 positions match TRBD1. The CDR3 is 16 amino acids. After removal of 3 bases from V and 4 bases from J, the junction contained 8 bases not matched to a gene. Germline CDR1 MNHEY, CDR2 SMNVEV (reference sequence). The CDR3 coding sequence is TGTGCCAGCAGTTTCTTAACAGGGGGCTTAGCAGATACGCAGTATTTT. Translation: CASSFLTGGLADTQYF.

The chain has TRBV6-6 and TRBJ2-1; maybe TRBD1 (5 bases). The V and J ends lost 3 bases and 6 bases respectively, with 6 bases between them. CDR1 and CDR2 (germline): MNHNY, SVGAGI (reference sequence). The CDR3 is 12 amino acids. Here the CDR3 reads CASSYQGNEQFF. The CDR3 nucleotides read TGTGCCAGCAGTTATCAGGGCAATGAGCAGTTCTTC.

V and J are TRBV4-2 and TRBJ2-1, with D perhaps matching TRBD2 (5 bases). The germline V and J ends were trimmed by 0 bases and 0 bases, with 15 bases remaining between them. The CDR3 has 18 amino acids. Germline CDR1 reads LGHNA; CDR2 reads YNFKEQ. CDR3 loop: CASSQDRGGSRSYNEQFF. CDR3 coding DNA: TGTGCCAGCAGCCAAGATAGAGGCGGGTCACGCTCCTACAATGAGCAGTTCTTC.

The chain couples TRBV28 to TRBJ2-7, with D possibly being TRBD2 (6 bases). The CDR3 consists of 16 residues. V lost 9 bases, J lost 3 bases, and 24 bases lay in between. CDR1 is MDHEN, CDR2 SYDVKM, per germline. CDR3 amino acids: CASLGGGNTPGYEQYF. The CDR3, as DNA: TGTGCCAGTTTGGGTGGAGGGAATACCCCAGGCTACGAGCAGTACTTC.

The chain joins TRBV18 to TRBJ1-5, with 7 bases fitting TRBD1. Looked up from germline, CDR1 is KGHSH and CDR2 is LQKENI. The CDR3 runs to 14 residues. V dropped 9 bases and J dropped 1; count of bases not matched to a gene: 6. DNA for the CDR3: TGTGCCAGTTCCGGGACAGTGAGCAATCAGCCCCAGCATTTT. Translation gives CASSGTVSNQPQHF.

The chain couples TRBV6-5 to TRBJ1-6, with 8 bases lining up with TRBD1. There are 14 residues in the CDR3. Looked up from germline, CDR1 is MNHEY and CDR2 is SVGAGI. J was trimmed by 5 bases and V by 8 bases; bases with no gene match: 5. CDR3 sequence (DNA): TGTGCCAGCGGCAAGACAGGGGATAATTCACCCCTCCACTTT. Protein: CASGKTGDNSPLHF.

The J gene is TRBJ1-4, the V gene TRBV3-1 (or the pseudogene TRBV3-2); unclear D gene. The CDR3 spans 13 residues. CDR1 is LGHDT and CDR2 is YNNKEL in the germline V gene (reference sequence). The V gene lost 4 bases and the J gene lost 7 bases, with 10 bases spanning the gap. The CDR3 reads CASSPFQAEKLFF. As DNA, the CDR3 is TGTGCCAGCAGCCCCTTTCAGGCTGAAAAACTGTTTTTT.